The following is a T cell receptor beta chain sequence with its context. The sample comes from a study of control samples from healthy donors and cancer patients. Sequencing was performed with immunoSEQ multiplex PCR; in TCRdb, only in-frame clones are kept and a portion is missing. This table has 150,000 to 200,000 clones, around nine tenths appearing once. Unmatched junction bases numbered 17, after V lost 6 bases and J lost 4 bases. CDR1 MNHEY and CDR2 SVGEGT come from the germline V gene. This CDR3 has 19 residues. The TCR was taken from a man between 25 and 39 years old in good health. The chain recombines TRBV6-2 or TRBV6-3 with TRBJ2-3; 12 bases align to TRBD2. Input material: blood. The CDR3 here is CASSHEGTSGPRFSDTQYF. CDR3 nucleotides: TGTGCCAGCAGCCACGAAGGGACTAGCGGGCCAAGATTCTCAGATACGCAGTATTTT.